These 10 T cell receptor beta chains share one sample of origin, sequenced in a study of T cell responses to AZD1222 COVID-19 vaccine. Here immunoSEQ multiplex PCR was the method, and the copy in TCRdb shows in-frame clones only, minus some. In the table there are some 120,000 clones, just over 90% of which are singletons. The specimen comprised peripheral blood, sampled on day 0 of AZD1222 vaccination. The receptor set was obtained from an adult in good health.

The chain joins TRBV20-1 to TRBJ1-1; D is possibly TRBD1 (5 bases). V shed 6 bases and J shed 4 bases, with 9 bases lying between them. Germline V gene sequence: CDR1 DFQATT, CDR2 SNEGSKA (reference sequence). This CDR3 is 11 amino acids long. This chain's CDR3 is CSAGAVTEAFF. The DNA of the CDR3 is TGCAGTGCCGGGGCTGTCACTGAAGCTTTCTTT.

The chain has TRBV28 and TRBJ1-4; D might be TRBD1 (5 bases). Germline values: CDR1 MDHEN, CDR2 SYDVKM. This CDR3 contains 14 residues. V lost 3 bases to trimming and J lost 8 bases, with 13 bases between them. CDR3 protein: CASSFLGVGEKLFF. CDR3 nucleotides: TGTGCCAGCAGTTTCTTAGGGGTTGGAGAAAAACTGTTTTTT.

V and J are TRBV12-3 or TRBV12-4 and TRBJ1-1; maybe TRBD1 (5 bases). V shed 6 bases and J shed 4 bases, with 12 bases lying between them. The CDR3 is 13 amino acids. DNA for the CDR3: TGTGCCAGCAGCCTGGGGGGGTTCACTGAAGCTTTCTTT. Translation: CASSLGGFTEAFF.

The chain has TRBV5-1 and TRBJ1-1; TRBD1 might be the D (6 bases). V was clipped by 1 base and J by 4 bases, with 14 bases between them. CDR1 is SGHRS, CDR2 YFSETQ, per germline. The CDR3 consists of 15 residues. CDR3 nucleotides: TGCGCCAGCAGCTTGCAGGACAGTTTTAGCACTGAAGCTTTCTTT. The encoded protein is CASSLQDSFSTEAFF.

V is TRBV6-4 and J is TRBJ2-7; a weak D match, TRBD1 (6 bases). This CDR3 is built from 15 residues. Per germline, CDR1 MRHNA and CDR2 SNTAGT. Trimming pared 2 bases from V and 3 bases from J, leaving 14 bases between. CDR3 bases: TGTGCCAGCAGTGACGCGACAGGATTATTCTACGAGCAGTACTTC. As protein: CASSDATGLFYEQYF.

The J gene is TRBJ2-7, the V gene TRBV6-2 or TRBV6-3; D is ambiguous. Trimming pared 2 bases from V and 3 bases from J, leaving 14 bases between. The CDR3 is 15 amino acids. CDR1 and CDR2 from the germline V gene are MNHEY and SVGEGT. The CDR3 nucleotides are TGTGCCAGCAGTTACCTCGCCGGGCTCTTCTACGAGCAGTACTTC. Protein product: CASSYLAGLFYEQYF.

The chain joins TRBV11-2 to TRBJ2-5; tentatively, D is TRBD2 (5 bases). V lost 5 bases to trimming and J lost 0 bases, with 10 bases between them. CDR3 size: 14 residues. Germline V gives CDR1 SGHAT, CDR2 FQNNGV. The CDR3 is CASSRGLNQETQYF. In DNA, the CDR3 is TGTGCCAGCAGCCGTGGACTCAACCAAGAGACCCAGTACTTC. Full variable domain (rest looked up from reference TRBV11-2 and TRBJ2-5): EAGVAQSPRYKIIEKRQSVAFWCNPISGHATLYWYQQILGQGPKLLIQFQNNGVVDDSQLPKDRFSAERLKGVDSTLKIQPAKLEDSAVYLCASSRGLNQETQYFGPGTRLLVL.

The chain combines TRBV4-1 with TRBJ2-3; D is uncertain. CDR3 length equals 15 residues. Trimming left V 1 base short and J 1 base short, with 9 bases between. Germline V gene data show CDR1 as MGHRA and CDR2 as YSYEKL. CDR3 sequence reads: CASSQAPDRTDTQYF. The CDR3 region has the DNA TGCGCCAGCAGCCAAGCCCCGGACCGCACAGATACGCAGTATTTT.

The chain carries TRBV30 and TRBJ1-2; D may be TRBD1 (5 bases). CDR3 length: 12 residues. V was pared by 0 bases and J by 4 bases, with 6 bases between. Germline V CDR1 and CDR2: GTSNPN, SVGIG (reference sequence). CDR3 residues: CAWSVDSYGYTF. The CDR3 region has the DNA TGTGCCTGGAGTGTAGACAGCTATGGCTACACCTTC. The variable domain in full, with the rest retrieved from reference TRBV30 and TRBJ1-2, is SQTIHQWPATLVQPVGSPLSLECTVEGTSNPNLYWYRQAAGRGLQLLFYSVGIGQISSEVPQNLSASRPQDRQFILSSKKLLLSDSGFYLCAWSVDSYGYTFGSGTRLTVV.

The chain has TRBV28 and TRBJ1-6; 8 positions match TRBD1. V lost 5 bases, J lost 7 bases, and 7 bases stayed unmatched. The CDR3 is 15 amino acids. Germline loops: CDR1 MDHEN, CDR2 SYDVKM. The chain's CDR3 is CASSRWTGTNSPLHF. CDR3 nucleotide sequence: TGTGCCAGCAGTCGCTGGACAGGGACAAATTCACCCCTCCACTTT.